The 11 T cell receptor beta chains in this list originate from one sample, sequenced in a study of metastatic and nonmetastatic thyroid tumors. TCRdb used MiXCR to call clones anew from the PCR reads. The sample includes about 92,000 clones, 15% of them seen just once. No treatment of any kind had been given to any patient before thyroid surgery. Source material: blood. The source is a female donor with papillary thyroid cancer or a benign thyroid nodule (not recorded which). Some clones in this sample may be carry-over from other donors' samples.

There are many counts of this clone. A much larger clone differs from this one at a single base, so this may be a read error. The chain recombines TRBV6-6 with TRBJ1-4; 7 nucleotides agree with TRBD1. CDR3 length: 14 amino acids. Germline V gene lookup returns CDR1 MNHNY and CDR2 SVGAGI (reference sequence). This CDR3 reads CASSYEAGGEELFF. For the CDR3, the DNA is TGTGCCAGCAGTTACGAGGCAGGGGGTGAAGAACTGTTTTTT.

This sequence joins TRBV14 and TRBJ2-4; TRBD2 agrees at 7 bases. CDR1 is SGHDN and CDR2 is FVKESK in the germline V gene. CDR3 size: 17 residues. V shed 1 base and J 1 base; nucleotides not matched to a gene: 7. The CDR3 here is CASSQAFGGSAKNIQYF. The CDR3 coding sequence is TGTGCCAGCAGCCAAGCTTTCGGGGGGTCTGCCAAAAACATTCAGTACTTC.

This clone came up once. A much larger clonotype is one base distant, so this may be a read error. In nucleotides, the CDR3 is TGTGCCAGCAGCGTACAGGCGGGGGGGCCCATGAACACCGGGGAGCTGTTTTTT. It encodes CASSVQAGGPMNTGELFF. The gene calls are TRBV9 and TRBJ2-2, with 9 bases lining up with TRBD2. Germline-derived CDR1 and CDR2 are SGDLS and YYNGEE. The V and J ends lost 1 base and 1 base, in that order; junction bases with no gene match: 8. CDR3 length: 18 residues.

This clone was observed a few times. The V and J genes are TRBV6-5 and TRBJ1-6; the D is unclear. V lost 2 bases and J lost 7, with 12 bases in between. Germline V CDR1 and CDR2: MNHEY, SVGAGI. CDR3 length equals 15 residues. The CDR3 reads CASSYLNLGNSPLHF. DNA of the CDR3: TGTGCCAGCAGTTACCTAAACCTGGGGAATTCACCCCTCCACTTT.

This clone was recorded many times. The chain couples TRBV3-1 to TRBJ2-5; TRBD1 might be the D (6 bases). Between the trimmed V and J ends, which lost 7 bases and 7 bases, there was a span of 19 bases. Germline values: CDR1 LGHDT, CDR2 YNNKEL (reference sequence). This CDR3 spans 14 amino acids. The CDR3 sequence is CASTSTGPGRTQYF. The CDR3 region has the DNA TGTGCCAGCACTTCGACAGGCCCGGGACGGACCCAGTACTTC.

About this clone: A clone one base away is much larger, so this may be a read error. The CDR3 sequence is CSVTGEDNYGYTF. The CDR3 nucleotides read TGCAGCGTTACCGGGGAGGATAACTATGGCTACACCTTC. The chain carries TRBV29-1 and TRBJ1-2; no reliable D call. The CDR3 runs to 13 residues. V shed 5 bases and J shed 1 base, with 11 bases lying between them. Germline V CDR1 and CDR2: SQVTM, ANQGSEA. Combining the CDR3 with reference TRBV29-1 and TRBJ1-2 gives the whole variable domain SAVISQKPSRDICQRGTSLTIQCQVDSQVTMMFWYRQQPGQSLTLIATANQGSEATYESGFVIDKFPISRPNLTFSTLTVSNMSPEDSSIYLCSVTGEDNYGYTFGSGTRLTVV.

This clone occurred many times. This chain uses TRBV19 with TRBJ1-4; tentatively, D is TRBD1 (6 bases). Germline lookup yields CDR1 LNHDA and CDR2 SQIVND (reference sequence). The CDR3 totals 16 residues. The V end was cut by 2 bases, the J end by 4 bases, with 14 bases between. This chain's CDR3 is CASSIRGTLVNEKLFF. In nucleotides, the CDR3 is TGTGCCAGTAGTATAAGAGGGACACTCGTTAATGAAAAACTGTTTTTT.

The table lists this clone with many counts. The gene calls are TRBV27 and TRBJ2-1; 7 positions agree with TRBD1. The V and J ends lost 6 bases and 0 bases, in that order; junction bases with no gene match: 2. This CDR3 is 14 amino acids long. CDR1 and CDR2 from the germline V gene are MNHEY and SMNVEV (reference sequence). This CDR3 reads CASRRDSSYNEQFF. In DNA form, the CDR3 reads TGTGCCAGCAGACGGGACAGCTCCTACAATGAGCAGTTCTTC.

This clone was counted ten times or more. The V gene is TRBV5-1, the J gene TRBJ1-2; tentatively, D is TRBD1 (5 bases). The germline CDR1 and CDR2 sequences are SGHRS and YFSETQ. V lost 3 bases, J lost 2 bases, and 11 bases lay in between. This CDR3 has 14 residues. CDR3 protein: CASSSPGYNYGYTF. CDR3 nucleotides: TGCGCCAGCAGCTCCCCAGGGTACAACTATGGCTACACCTTC.

The chain combines TRBV7-9 with TRBJ2-3; no firm D call. The CDR3 runs 12 residues. Trimming left V 5 bases short and J 2 bases short, with 5 bases between. Germline loops: CDR1 SEHNR, CDR2 FQNEAQ (reference sequence). The DNA for the CDR3 is TGTGCCAGCAGCCCTTACACAGATACGCAGTATTTT. Translated, it gives CASSPYTDTQYF. The complete variable domain, with remaining parts taken from reference TRBV7-9 and TRBJ2-3, reads DTGVSQNPRHKITKRGQNVTFRCDPISEHNRLYWYRQTLGQGPEFLTYFQNEAQLEKSRLLSDRFSAERPKGSFSTLEIQRTEQGDSAMYLCASSPYTDTQYFGPGTRLTVL.

This clone showed up many times. The chain links TRBV10-3 to TRBJ1-1, with a weak D call TRBD1 (6 bases). This CDR3 region has 14 residues. Germline V CDR1 and CDR2: ENHRY, SYGVKD. V was cut by 4 bases and J by 1 base, with 10 bases left in between. The CDR3, as DNA: TGTGCCATCAGTGTTGGGGGCGCGAACACTGAAGCTTTCTTT. This translates into CAISVGGANTEAFF.